These T cell receptor beta chains were read from a single sample in a study of blood T cell repertoires in COVID-19. TCRdb keeps only in-frame clones here, not all; method: immunoSEQ multiplex PCR. The table includes 300,000 to 350,000 clones, about nine tenths detected once. Sequenced input: peripheral blood. All receptors come from a man aged 18 to 30 with active or convalescent COVID-19. Both conserved end residues are part of each CDR3. D genes are given only for firm matches. Clone size is not always given. Where it is, it says once, few, many or a class for expanded clones.

TRBJ1-1,-,-,TRBV27,TGTGCCAGCAGTTTAAGTGGGGGGGACACTGAAGCTTTCTTT,CASSLSGGDTEAFF
TRBJ1-4,-,once,TRBV5-5,TGTGCCAGCAGTGGACAGCCTAATGAAAAACTGTTTTTT,CASSGQPNEKLFF
TRBJ1-6,TRBD1,once,TRBV4-3,TGCGCCAGCAGCCATACCGGACAGGGGTATAATTCACCCCTCCACTTT,CASSHTGQGYNSPLHF
TRBJ2-3,-,-,TRBV7-6,TGTGCCAGCAGCCTAGGACAGCTTCATAGCACAGATACGCAGTATTTT,CASSLGQLHSTDTQYF
TRBJ2-2,-,-,TRBV4-1,TGCGCCAGCAGCCAAGACGGAGACACCGGGGAGCTGTTTTTT,CASSQDGDTGELFF
TRBJ2-7,-,few,TRBV11-2,TGTGCCAGCAGCTTAGGTGGCGGGAACTACGAGCAGTACTTC,CASSLGGGNYEQYF
TRBJ1-4,-,-,TRBV4-1,TGCGCCAGCAGCCTAGCAGAGGCGACTAATGAAAAACTGTTTTTT,CASSLAEATNEKLFF
TRBJ2-7,TRBD2,-,TRBV7-9,TGTGCCAGCAGCTTAGTCCGCGGGGGGCCTACCGAGCAGTACTTC,CASSLVRGGPTEQYF
TRBJ1-2,TRBD1,-,TRBV6-5,TGTGCCAGCAGTCCTAGACAGGGCTATGGCTACACCTTC,CASSPRQGYGYTF
TRBJ1-2,-,-,TRBV6-6,TGTGCCAGCAGTTATTGGGGGCCCTATGGCTACACCTTC,CASSYWGPYGYTF
TRBJ1-1,TRBD1,-,TRBV18,TGTGCCAGCTCAGGACAGGAGATGAACACTGAAGCTTTCTTT,CASSGQEMNTEAFF
TRBJ1-1,TRBD1,-,TRBV5-1,TGCGCCAGCAGCTTGGAAGGGACAGGGAACACTGAAGCTTTCTTT,CASSLEGTGNTEAFF
TRBJ2-3,-,-,TRBV6-5,TGTGCCAGCAGTTACGGGCGCAGATCAGATACGCAGTATTTT,CASSYGRRSDTQYF
TRBJ2-7,TRBD1,-,TRBV28,TGTGCCAGCAGACCCTCGGGACAGTCCTACGAGCAGTACTTC,CASRPSGQSYEQYF
TRBJ1-4,TRBD1,few,TRBV5-1,TGCGCCAGCAGCTTAGTACCGGGACAGGGGGAAAAACTGTTTTTT,CASSLVPGQGEKLFF
TRBJ2-7,-,-,TRBV12-2,TGTGCAAGTCGCTTCACAGGGGGCCGGAACGAGCAGTACTTC,CASRFTGGRNEQYF
TRBJ2-3,TRBD1,-,TRBV28,TGTGCCAGCAGTTCCACCCCGGGACAGGGCGGAGATACGCAGTATTTT,CASSSTPGQGGDTQYF
TRBJ1-1,-,few,TRBV3-1/TRBV3-2,TGTGCCAGCAGCCAGCGGACTGGGAACACTGAAGCTTTCTTT,CASSQRTGNTEAFF
TRBJ2-7,-,-,TRBV7-9,TGTGCCAGCGAGGGGGGGGCGCTCCGAGTCGAGCAGTACTTC,CASEGGALRVEQYF
TRBJ1-4,-,-,TRBV7-9,TGTGCCAGCAACTCACGTCCTGAAAAACTGTTTTTT,CASNSRPEKLFF